What follows describes a single T cell receptor (beta chain). The antigen it recognizes is unknown. No base qualities exist here, and no much larger clone lies one base off it. The sample is drawn from a study of CD8+CD57+ T cells in acquired aplastic anemia (dated by TCRdb to 2016 to 2019). Looking at the study overall: On average, sorted CD4+ and CD8+ cells yielded approximately 3 ug of extracted DNA, with a range of about 0.17 to 27.4 ug. Mean read counts for healthy donor samples were 8.5 million to 10.8 million for CD4+ cells and 11.0 million for CD8+ cells. The paper's findings and limits, for the study overall: Between patients and healthy controls, no significant difference in CD8+ Simpson's diversity was found (P=0.060). Nearly 30 CD8+ CDR3 sequences were found in both patients and controls but appeared to be highly expressed in patients and within the immunodominant clones of the patients.

TCR beta VDJ combination and CDR3 sequence profiling used genomic DNA as the template. An Illumina HiSeq 2000 was the platform used for TCR repertoire sequencing. In the authors' own workflow: TRBV/TRBJ rearrangement plots, CDR3 size and DJ length profiles, and Simpson's diversity index were used to evaluate the repertoires. The most abundant DNA sequence in the deep sequencing data was defined as the immunodominant clone. CDR3 amino acid sequences were screened for sharing across subjects and compared with published repertoires and the VDJdb database. TCRdb cleaned the public reads at Q25 with fastp, built clones with MiXCR and kept in-frame beta chains. Records with the same CDR3 protein are collapsed into one entry carrying the most frequent genes and DNA. The authors' filters were not applied to this entry. In this sample the table shows 200,000 to 250,000 distinct CDR3 sequences, around 60% of which occur a single time. Over 25% of the sample belongs to the ten largest clones.

CDR1 and CDR2, per the germline V gene, are SGHTA and FQGTGA. Ends trimmed: V by 5 bases, J by 3 bases; bases unmatched to a gene: 6. The CDR3 sequence holds 14 residues, the cysteine and phenylalanine included. The read is trimmed to its CDR3 DNA, 42 bases read in frame from base 1. In the study, sorted CD4+ and CD8+ blood T cells from patients with severe aplastic anemia and from healthy subjects underwent deep sequencing of TCR repertoires. Ficoll-Paque density gradient centrifugation was used to isolate peripheral blood mononuclear cells. Before DNA extraction, CD4+ and CD8+ T cells were sorted with FACS or magnetic beads.

Recombination connected TRBV7-3 to TRBJ2-5; 7 middle bases align to TRBD1. The source is a human donor in good health. The specimen sequenced was sorted CD4+, CD8+, or CD8+CD57+ T cells (not recorded which) from PBMCs. At the DNA level, the sequence is TGTGCCAGCAGCGAACAGGGGACGGAAGAGACCCAGTACTTC. The encoded protein is CASSEQGTEETQYF. When the CDR3 is completed using the reference TRBV7-3 and TRBJ2-5 genes on either side, the full variable domain is GAGVSQTPSNKVTEKGKYVELRCDPISGHTALYWYRQSLGQGPEFLIYFQGTGAADDSGLPNDRFFAVRPEGSVSTLKIQRTERGDSAVYLCASSEQGTEETQYFGPGTRLLVL.